These 10 T cell receptor delta chains share one sample of origin, sequenced in a study of Vδ1+ human thymocytes. Regarding the study as a whole: Highly polyclonal TRG and TRD repertoires with Gaussian CDR3 length distributions appeared in thymus.

For these TCRs, the target antigens are not known. Extracted RNA was reverse transcribed into cDNA. Pooled V-gene forward primers with one constant-region reverse primer generated the CDR3 amplicons by multiplex PCR. TCRdb ran CATT on the multiplex PCR reads. The sample has approximately 58,000 delta-chain clones, over 12% seen once. The sample was Vdelta1+ gamma-delta thymocytes from the thymus. As to subset: FACS-sorted CD3+ TCRalphabeta- TCRVdelta1+ TCRVdelta2- thymocytes. The receptors here all came from a girl less than two years old who had congenital heart surgery.

This clone was counted a few times. This chain connects TRDV2 to TRDJ1; 8 bases are shared with TRDD3. V lost 1 base, J lost 9 bases, and 9 bases stayed unmatched. Per the germline V gene, CDR1 is GEAIGNYY and CDR2 is EKD. The length of the CDR3 is 14 residues. The CDR3: CACDTGGLEFELIF. The DNA for the CDR3 is TGTGCCTGTGACACTGGGGGATTGGAGTTCGAACTCATCTTT.

V and J are TRDV1 and TRDJ1; D is ambiguous. This CDR3 is 15 amino acids long. V lost 1 base, J lost 4 bases, and 13 bases lay in between. Germline CDR1 is TSWWSYY and CDR2 is QGS. CDR3 nucleotide sequence: TGTGCTCTTGGGGAACCATCCATCGTGGGCGATAAACTCATCTTT. Amino acid sequence: CALGEPSIVGDKLIF.

V gene TRDV1 combines with J gene TRDJ1; TRDD3 aligns across 12 bases. Germline CDR1 TSWWSYY, CDR2 QGS. V gave up 5 bases and J gave up 2 bases; unmatched junction bases: 33. This CDR3 region has 25 residues. The CDR3 protein is CALGTEPKFLPPGTGGYPMTDKLIF. CDR3 nucleotides: TGTGCTCTTGGGACTGAGCCGAAATTCCTACCCCCTGGTACTGGGGGATACCCCATGACCGATAAACTCATCTTT.

The chain is built from TRDV1 and TRDJ1, with no clear D. The germline CDR1 and CDR2 sequences are TSWWSYY and QGS. Trimming took off 2 bases at V and 0 bases at J, with 13 bases between the two ends. The CDR3 length is 16 residues. The CDR3 DNA reads TGTGCTCTTGGGGAAAGGTCTGGCCCGTACACCGATAAACTCATCTTT. Translating it yields CALGERSGPYTDKLIF.

The chain uses TRDV1 and TRDJ1, with 7 bases that match TRDD3. CDR1 and CDR2 (germline): TSWWSYY, QGS. CDR3 length: 24 amino acids. V was clipped by 0 bases and J by 2 bases; unmatched bases: 30. Here the CDR3 DNA reads TGTGCTCTTGGGGAACTTTTGTTAGACTTCCCCCGGTCAGGGATACCTTCGGGGACCGATAAACTCATCTTT. This gives the protein CALGELLLDFPRSGIPSGTDKLIF.

This clone was seen a handful of times. The chain couples TRDV2 to TRDJ1; the match to TRDD3 covers 10 bases. V dropped 0 bases and J dropped 2; count of bases not matched to a gene: 14. The CDR3 is 19 amino acids. The germline V gene has CDR1 GEAIGNYY and CDR2 EKD. The CDR3 reads CACDTDNPTGGWGTDKLIF. The DNA of the CDR3 is TGTGCCTGTGACACCGATAACCCAACTGGGGGATGGGGGACCGATAAACTCATCTTT.

The rearrangement links TRDV1 to TRDJ1; 7 positions agree with TRDD3. CDR3 size: 19 residues. Germline CDR1 and CDR2: TSWWSYY and QGS. J lost 4 bases, V lost 0 bases, and 17 bases had no gene match. The CDR3 loop is CALGELAYGGWGKFDKLIF. The CDR3 nucleotides read TGTGCTCTTGGGGAACTAGCCTACGGGGGGTGGGGGAAATTCGATAAACTCATCTTT.

Regarding this clone: A much larger clone sits a single nucleotide away, making a read error possible. The chain carries TRDV2 and TRDJ1; tentatively, D is TRDD3 (5 bases). Germline CDR1 is GEAIGNYY and CDR2 is EKD. The CDR3 is made up of 16 amino acids. CDR3 sequence (DNA): TGTGCCTCTGACACGCCGGGAAACTGGTACACCGATAAACTCATCTTT. Its translation is CASDTPGNWYTDKLIF.

The gene calls are TRDV1 and TRDJ1; no definite D call. The CDR3 totals 15 residues. The V and J ends lost 2 bases and 4 bases respectively, with 14 bases between them. Germline CDR1 reads TSWWSYY; CDR2 reads QGS. This chain's CDR3 is CALGEISPRNDKLIF. The CDR3 coding sequence is TGTGCTCTTGGGGAAATATCTCCGAGAAACGATAAACTCATCTTT.

This clone occurred a few times. The chain carries TRDV1 and TRDJ1, with 13 bases aligning to TRDD3. CDR1 is TSWWSYY and CDR2 is QGS in the germline V gene. This CDR3 contains 22 residues. The V and J ends lost 6 bases and 9 bases, in that order; junction bases with no gene match: 31. The CDR3 sequence: CALGPSGRGHLKTGGYAEELIF. CDR3 sequence (DNA): TGTGCTCTTGGACCATCCGGTCGGGGCCACCTCAAAACTGGGGGATACGCGGAGGAACTCATCTTT.